This TCR beta chain was found in a study of monozygotic twins with inflammatory bowel disease (dated by TCRdb to between 2019 and 2020). With respect to the entire study: The full study comprised 28 monozygotic twin pairs: nine German pairs (four IBD-concordant, five IBD-discordant) and 19 IBD-discordant Danish pairs. Within discordant pairs, disease-associated traits were sought mainly by comparing IBD patients with their genetically identical healthy co-twins. Each individual had, on average, about 151 000 unique TCRalpha sequences and 181 000 unique TCRbeta sequences available for analysis.

Receptor libraries were prepared by 5' RACE. The input for every TCR library was 3,500 to 4,000 ng of total RNA. cDNA was synthesized with SMARTScribe reverse transcriptase in eight separate reactions per sample. During cDNA synthesis, template switching introduced unique molecular identifiers that contained a 6-nucleotide sample barcode. TCRalpha and TCRbeta cDNA was amplified in two nested PCRs of around 15 and 10 cycles, and bead purification was carried out after each PCR. Before amplification, the cDNA was both treated with uracil DNA-glycosylase and purified with the QIAquick PCR purification kit. The second PCR was the step at which Illumina TruSeq-compatible adapters and sample-specific barcodes were added. TapeStation and Qubit were used to check library quality and concentration, and about 4.5 ng of each library was pooled. Sequencing of the pooled libraries was done on an Illumina HiSeq2500 single-index Rapid Run using custom sequencing primers and 2 x 100 bp reads. Per the authors' processing: PCR and sequencing errors were corrected by UMI-based consensus assembly using MiGEC version 1.2.6. MiXCR version 2.1.1 handled V(D)J alignment, clonotype assembly and CDR3 extraction. Gene usage, clonotype sharing and MAIT/NKT TCR abundance were normalised by analysing the top 1000, 10 000 and 20 000 clonotypes per sample. After downsampling to 27 000 UMIs, diversity was calculated as the inverse Simpson index using the vegan R package. Paired Mann-Whitney U tests on discordant twin pairs were used, with Benjamini-Hochberg multiple-testing correction. TCRdb reprocessed the reads; each CDR3 protein sequence makes one entry, and DNA is unavailable. These V and J calls originate from TCRdb's pipeline instead of the authors' own analysis. The sample table gives 300,000 to 350,000 distinct CDR3 sequences. The ten largest account for roughly 2% of the sample.

From each donor, an approximately 2.6 ml peripheral blood sample was collected into PAXgene tubes and kept at -80 degrees C. Without T cell sorting, total RNA was isolated from whole blood using the PAXgene blood miRNA kit on an automated QIAcube. Deep TCRalpha and TCRbeta repertoire profiling with unique molecular barcoding was performed on peripheral blood of monozygotic twin pairs concordant or discordant for inflammatory bowel disease. Smoking habits were recorded for all twin pairs, and each individual was classified as a current, former or never smoker. Regarding this clonotype: This receptor's antigen is unknown.

CDR1 is given as LGHDT and CDR2 as YNNKEL, both from the germline V gene (reference sequence). Inclusive of the bounding cysteine and phenylalanine, the CDR3 is 14 residues long. No DNA sequence was recorded. Summary of the overall study and its limitations: Background noise and inter-individual variability may have been introduced into the repertoires by the differing immunosuppressive treatments among patients. Fewer clonotypes were shared with other individuals by IBD patients than by healthy twins, most markedly in patients showing signs of disease activity. The analysis was unable to tell apart different T cell subtypes. Measured by the inverse Simpson index, TCRbeta repertoire diversity was lower in IBD patients than in their healthy co-twins. No single strong signal or clonotype linked to IBD turned up in the results, so the idea that one exists was not supported. Concordant and discordant twins showed no difference in repertoire similarity, possibly because of limited statistical power.

The sequenced sample consisted of blood. This receptor was obtained from a human donor with ulcerative colitis or Crohn's disease, or a healthy co-twin of an affected twin (not recorded which). The sequence is built from TRBV3-1 and TRBJ1-4. The CDR3 amino acid sequence is: CASSQDPRNEKLFF.